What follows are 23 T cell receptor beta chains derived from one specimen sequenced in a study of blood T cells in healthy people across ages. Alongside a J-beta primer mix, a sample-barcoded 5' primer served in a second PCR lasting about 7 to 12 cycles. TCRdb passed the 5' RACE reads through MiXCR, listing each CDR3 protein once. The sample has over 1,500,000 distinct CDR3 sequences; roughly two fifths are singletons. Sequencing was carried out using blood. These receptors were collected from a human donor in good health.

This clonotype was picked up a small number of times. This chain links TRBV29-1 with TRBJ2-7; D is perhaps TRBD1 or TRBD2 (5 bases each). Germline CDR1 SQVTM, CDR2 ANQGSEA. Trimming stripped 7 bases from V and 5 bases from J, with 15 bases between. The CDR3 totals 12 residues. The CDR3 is CSARDGGDEQYF. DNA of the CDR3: TGCAGCGCTCGGGACGGTGGGGACGAGCAGTACTTC.

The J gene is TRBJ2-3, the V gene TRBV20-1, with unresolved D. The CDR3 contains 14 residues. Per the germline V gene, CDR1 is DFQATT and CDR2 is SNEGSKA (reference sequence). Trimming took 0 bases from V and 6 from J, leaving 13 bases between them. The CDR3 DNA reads TGCAGTGCTAGAGACTTGACGGGTCGGGATACGCAGTATTTT. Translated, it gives CSARDLTGRDTQYF.

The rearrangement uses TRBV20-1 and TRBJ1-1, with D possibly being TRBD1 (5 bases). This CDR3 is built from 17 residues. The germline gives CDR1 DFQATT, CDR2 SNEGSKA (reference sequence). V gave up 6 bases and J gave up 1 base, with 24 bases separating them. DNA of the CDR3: TGCAGTGCCATACAGTTGATAGGGGCGGGTCCGAACACTGAAGCTTTCTTT. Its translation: CSAIQLIGAGPNTEAFF.

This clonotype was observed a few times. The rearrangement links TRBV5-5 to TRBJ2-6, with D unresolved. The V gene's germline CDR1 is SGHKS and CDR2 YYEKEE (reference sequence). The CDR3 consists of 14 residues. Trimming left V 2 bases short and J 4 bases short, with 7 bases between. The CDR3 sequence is CASSLIVGANVLTF. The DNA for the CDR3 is TGTGCCAGCAGCTTAATCGTCGGGGCCAACGTCCTGACTTTC.

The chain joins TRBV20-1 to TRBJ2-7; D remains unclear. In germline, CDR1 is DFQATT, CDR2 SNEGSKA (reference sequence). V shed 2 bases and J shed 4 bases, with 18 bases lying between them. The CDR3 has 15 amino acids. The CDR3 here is CSARIIWVIGYEQYF. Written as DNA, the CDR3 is TGCAGTGCTAGAATAATCTGGGTGATCGGATACGAGCAGTACTTC.

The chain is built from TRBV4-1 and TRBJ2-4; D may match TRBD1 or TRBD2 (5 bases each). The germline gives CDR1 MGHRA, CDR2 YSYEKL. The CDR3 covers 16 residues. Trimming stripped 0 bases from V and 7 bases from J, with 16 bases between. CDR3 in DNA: TGCGCCAGCAGCCAAGACCCGGGACGGAGGTGGAACATTCAGTACTTC. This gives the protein CASSQDPGRRWNIQYF.

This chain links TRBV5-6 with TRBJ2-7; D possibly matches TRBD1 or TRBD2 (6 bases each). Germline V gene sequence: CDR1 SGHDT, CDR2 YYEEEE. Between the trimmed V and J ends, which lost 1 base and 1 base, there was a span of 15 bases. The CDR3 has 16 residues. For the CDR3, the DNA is TGTGCCAGCAGCTTGTGGGGGGCGCTTGGTTCCTACGAGCAGTACTTC. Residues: CASSLWGALGSYEQYF.

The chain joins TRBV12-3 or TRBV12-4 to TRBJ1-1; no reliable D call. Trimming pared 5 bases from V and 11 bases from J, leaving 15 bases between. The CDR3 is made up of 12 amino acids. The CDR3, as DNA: TGTGCCAGCAGTCGATTACCAGTGGACGCTTTCTTT. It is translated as CASSRLPVDAFF.

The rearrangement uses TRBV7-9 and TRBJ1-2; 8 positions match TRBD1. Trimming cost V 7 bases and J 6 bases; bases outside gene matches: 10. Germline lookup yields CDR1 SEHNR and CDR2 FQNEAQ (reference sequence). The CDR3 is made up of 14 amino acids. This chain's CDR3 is CASTPNQGAHGYTF. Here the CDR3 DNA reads TGTGCCAGCACCCCGAATCAGGGGGCGCATGGCTACACCTTC.

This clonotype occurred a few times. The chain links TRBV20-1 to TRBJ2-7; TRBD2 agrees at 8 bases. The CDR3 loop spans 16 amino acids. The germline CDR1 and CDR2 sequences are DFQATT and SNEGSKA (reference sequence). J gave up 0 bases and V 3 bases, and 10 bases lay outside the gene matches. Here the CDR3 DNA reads TGCAGTGCTAGTGGAAATAGCGGGGTAACCTCCTACGAGCAGTACTTC. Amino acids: CSASGNSGVTSYEQYF.

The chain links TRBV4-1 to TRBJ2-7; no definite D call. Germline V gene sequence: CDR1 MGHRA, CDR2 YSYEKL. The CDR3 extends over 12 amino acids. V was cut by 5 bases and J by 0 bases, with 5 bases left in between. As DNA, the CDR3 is TGCGCCAGCAGCGCTCACTCCTACGAGCAGTACTTC. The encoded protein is CASSAHSYEQYF.

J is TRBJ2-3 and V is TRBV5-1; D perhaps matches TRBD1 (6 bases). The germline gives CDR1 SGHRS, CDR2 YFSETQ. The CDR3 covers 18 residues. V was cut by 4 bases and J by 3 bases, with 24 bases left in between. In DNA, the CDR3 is TGCGCCAGCAGCCGGGGATTCGGGACGACAGGCGTAACAGATACGCAGTATTTT. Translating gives CASSRGFGTTGVTDTQYF.

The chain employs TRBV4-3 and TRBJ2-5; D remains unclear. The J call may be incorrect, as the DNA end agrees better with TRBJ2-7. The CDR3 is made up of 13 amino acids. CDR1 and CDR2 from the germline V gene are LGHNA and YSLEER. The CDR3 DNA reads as TGCGCCAGCAGCCAAGGGATCCCAGACGAGCAGTACTTC. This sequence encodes CASSQGIPDEQYF.

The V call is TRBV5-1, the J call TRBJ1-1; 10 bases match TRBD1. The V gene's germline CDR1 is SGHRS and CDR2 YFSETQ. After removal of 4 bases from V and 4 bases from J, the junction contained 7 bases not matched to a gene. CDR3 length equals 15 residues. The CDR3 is CASSRDRGLITEAFF. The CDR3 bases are TGCGCCAGCAGCAGGGACAGGGGTTTGATCACTGAAGCTTTCTTT.

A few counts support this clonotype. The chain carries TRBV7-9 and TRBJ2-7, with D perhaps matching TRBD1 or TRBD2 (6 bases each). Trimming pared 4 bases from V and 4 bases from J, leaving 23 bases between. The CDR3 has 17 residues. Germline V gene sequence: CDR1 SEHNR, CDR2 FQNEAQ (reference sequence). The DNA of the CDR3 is TGTGCCAGCAGCTACTGGCCCTCTGGGCAGGGGAGGTACGAGCAGTACTTC. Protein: CASSYWPSGQGRYEQYF. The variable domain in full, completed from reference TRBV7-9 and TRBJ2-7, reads DTGVSQNPRHKITKRGQNVTFRCDPISEHNRLYWYRQTLGQGPEFLTYFQNEAQLEKSRLLSDRFSAERPKGSFSTLEIQRTEQGDSAMYLCASSYWPSGQGRYEQYFGPGTRLTVT.

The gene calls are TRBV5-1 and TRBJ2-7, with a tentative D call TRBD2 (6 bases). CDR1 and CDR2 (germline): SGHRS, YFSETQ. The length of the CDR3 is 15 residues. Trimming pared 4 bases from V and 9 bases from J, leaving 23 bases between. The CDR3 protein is CASSVGSPDAGRQYF. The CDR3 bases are TGCGCCAGCAGCGTCGGGAGTCCGGATGCGGGTAGGCAGTACTTC.

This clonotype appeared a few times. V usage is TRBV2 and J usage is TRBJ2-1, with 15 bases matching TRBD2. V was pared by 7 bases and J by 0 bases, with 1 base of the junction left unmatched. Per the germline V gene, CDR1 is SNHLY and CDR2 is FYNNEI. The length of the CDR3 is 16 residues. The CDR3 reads CASKGLAGGSYNEQFF. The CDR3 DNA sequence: TGTGCCAGCAAGGGACTAGCGGGGGGCTCCTACAATGAGCAGTTCTTC.

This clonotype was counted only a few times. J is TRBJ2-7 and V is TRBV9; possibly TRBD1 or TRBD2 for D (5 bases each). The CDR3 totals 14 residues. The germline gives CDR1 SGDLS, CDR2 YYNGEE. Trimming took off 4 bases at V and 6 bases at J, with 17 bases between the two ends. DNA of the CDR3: TGTGCCAGCAGCCCCGGGACCCATTCCCCCGAGCAGTACTTC. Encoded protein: CASSPGTHSPEQYF.

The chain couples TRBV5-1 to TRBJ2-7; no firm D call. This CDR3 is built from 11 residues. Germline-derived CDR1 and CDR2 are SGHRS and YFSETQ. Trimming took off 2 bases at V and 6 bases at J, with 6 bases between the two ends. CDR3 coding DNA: TGCGCCAGCAGCTTTGATCGCGAGCAGTACTTC. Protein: CASSFDREQYF.

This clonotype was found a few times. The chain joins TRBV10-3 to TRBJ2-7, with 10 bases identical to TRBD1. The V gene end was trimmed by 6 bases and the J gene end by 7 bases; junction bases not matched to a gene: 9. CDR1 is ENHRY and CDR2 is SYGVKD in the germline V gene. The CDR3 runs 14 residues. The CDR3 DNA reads TGTGCCATCAGGATGGGACAGGGGTACCAGGAGCAGTACTTC. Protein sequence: CAIRMGQGYQEQYF.

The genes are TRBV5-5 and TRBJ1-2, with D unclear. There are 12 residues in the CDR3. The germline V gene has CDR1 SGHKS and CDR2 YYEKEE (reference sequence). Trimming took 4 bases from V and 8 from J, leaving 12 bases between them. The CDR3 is CASSLPQGGYTF. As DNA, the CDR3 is TGTGCCAGCAGCCTCCCACAAGGGGGCTACACCTTC.

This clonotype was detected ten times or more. The CDR3 reads CASSPGPIYEQYF. The CDR3 DNA reads as TGTGCCAGCAGCCCGGGACCGATCTACGAGCAGTACTTC. The chain is built from TRBV6-5 and TRBJ2-7, with D tentatively TRBD1 or TRBD2 (5 bases each). This CDR3 is built from 13 residues. Germline V gives CDR1 MNHEY, CDR2 SVGAGI. V was clipped by 6 bases and J by 3 bases, with 12 bases between them.

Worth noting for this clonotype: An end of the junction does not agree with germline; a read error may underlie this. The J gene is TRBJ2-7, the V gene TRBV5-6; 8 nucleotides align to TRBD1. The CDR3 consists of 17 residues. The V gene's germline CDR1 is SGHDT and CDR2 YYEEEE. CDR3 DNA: TGTGCCAGCAGCGGGGAGGTTATTAGGGACAGGAGCTACGAGCAGGACTTC. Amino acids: CASSGEVIRDRSYEQDF.